A single sample is the source of the 24 T cell receptor gamma chains below, sequenced in a study of gamma delta lymphoproliferative disorders and STAT genes. TCRdb reanalysed the multiplex PCR reads via CATT. The data contain thousands of gamma-chain clones, almost 10% of them singletons. The receptor sequences were amplified from genomic DNA of peripheral blood mononuclear cells. Sequences were obtained from blood. These TCRs come from a human donor with gamma-delta T-cell large granular lymphocyte leukemia.

This clone is medium-sized (0.01 to 0.1%) within its sample. The chain employs TRGV4 and TRGJ1 or TRGJ2. Assignment of the J gene here rests on matching the DNA to germline, because TCRdb gives none. From germline, CDR1 is EGSTGY and CDR2 YDSYTSSV. The CDR3 loop spans 13 amino acids. Germline trimming cut 0 bases from V and 6 bases from J; bases unmatched to any gene: 5. The CDR3 sequence: CATWDGPGYKKLF. In DNA, the CDR3 is TGTGCCACCTGGGATGGGCCCGGTTATAAGAAACTCTTT.

This clone was counted between two and nine times. The chain combines TRGV4 with TRGJ1 or TRGJ2. Here the J gene came from matching the DNA to germline, since TCRdb omits it. This CDR3 has 15 residues. V shed 4 bases, J shed 2 bases, and the junction held 11 bases outside the gene matches. CDR1 and CDR2 from the germline V gene are EGSTGY and YDSYTSSV. The CDR3: CATWDRGIYYYKKLF. The CDR3 DNA reads TGTGCCACCTGGGACCGTGGGATATATTATTATAAGAAACTCTTT.

By share, this clone ranks as medium-sized. This rearrangement joins TRGV8 to TRGJ1 or TRGJ2. Because TCRdb records no J gene, it was assigned here through a match of the DNA to germline. Germline values: CDR1 VENAVY, CDR2 YDSYNSRV. This CDR3 has 10 residues. The trim removed 2 bases at V and 11 bases at J, leaving 3 bases unmatched. CDR3 in amino acids: CATWDKEKLF. The CDR3 bases are TGTGCCACCTGGGATAAGGAGAAACTCTTT.

Comments on this clone: Additional DNA sequences in this sample encode the identical CDR3. The J gene went uncalled, whereas the V gene is TRGV8. CDR3 length equals 10 residues. Per the germline V gene, CDR1 is VENAVY and CDR2 is YDSYNSRV. CDR3 region: CATWESWKLF. For the CDR3, the DNA is TGTGCCACCTGGGAGTCATGGAAACTATTT.

V usage is TRGV2 and J usage is TRGJP1. The J gene was not available in TCRdb and was assigned here by matching the DNA to germline segments. Germline loops: CDR1 EGSNGY, CDR2 YDSYNSKV. After removal of 0 bases from V and 1 base from J, the junction contained 5 bases not matched to a gene. CDR3 length: 16 residues. The CDR3 DNA follows: TGTGCCACCTGGGACGGGAGGGGTACCACTGGTTGGTTCAAGATATTT. This translates into CATWDGRGTTGWFKIF.

V and J are TRGV10 and TRGJ1 or TRGJ2. Because TCRdb records no J gene, it was assigned here through a match of the DNA to germline. TRGV10 is known as an ORF, though its function is uncertain. The junction had 14 bases not matched to a gene; V was cut back by 8 bases and J by 3 bases. The length of the CDR3 is 15 residues. CDR3 sequence reads: CAAWDYNHRYYKKLF. CDR3 bases: TGTGCTGCGTGGGATTATAACCACCGTTATTATAAGAAACTCTTT.

About this clone: Different DNA sequences within this sample yield the same CDR3. The rearrangement joins TRGV4 to TRGJ1 or TRGJ2. The J gene was missing in TCRdb and was found by matching the end of the DNA to germline. Germline V lookup: CDR1 EGSTGY, CDR2 YDSYTSSV. The CDR3 runs 13 residues. V lost 1 base and J lost 4; bases outside the gene matches: 4. The CDR3 here is CATWDGGYYKKLF. Written as DNA, the CDR3 is TGTGCCACCTGGGATGGAGGCTATTATAAGAAACTCTTT.

This clone was found a few times. V is TRGV5 and J is TRGJ1 or TRGJ2. TCRdb offers no J gene call, so here the DNA was matched to germline to obtain one. This CDR3 is 12 amino acids long. Germline CDR1 VINAFY, CDR2 YDVSNSKD. V lost 5 bases to trimming and J lost 5 bases; unmatched junction nucleotides: 6. CDR3 in DNA: TGTGCCACCTGGGCCGTCCATTATAAGAAACTCTTT. This translates into CATWAVHYKKLF.

This clone was recorded a few times. Because the CDR3's place on the DNA is in doubt, the DNA is left out and the CDR3 is given as listed by TCRdb. The CDR3 sequence is CTTVPAGLGGSEGIKTF. A V gene of TRGV11 was called, but no J gene was assigned. TRGV11 counts as an open reading frame of uncertain function. The CDR3 is 17 amino acids in total, end residues counted.

Points on this clone: Because the CDR3's place on the DNA is in doubt, the DNA is left out and the CDR3 is given as listed by TCRdb. Called V gene: TRGV8; the J gene was not called. Germline V lookup: CDR1 VENAVY, CDR2 YDSYNSRV. Termini included, the CDR3 measures 19 amino acids. CDR3 sequence reads: CATWELTIIRNSLAVEQHF.

This clone is labeled as medium-sized. V and J are TRGV10 and TRGJ1 or TRGJ2. TCRdb leaves out the J gene; it was filled in here by matching the DNA to germline. TRGV10 is classed as an ORF, of uncertain function. The ends lost 8 bases at V and 1 base at J; junction bases unmatched: 9. This CDR3 has 14 amino acids. CDR3 in amino acids: CAAWDPANYYKKLF. CDR3 in DNA: TGTGCTGCGTGGGATCCAGCTAATTATTATAAGAAACTCTTT.

By its share, this clone is medium-sized. Distinct nucleotide sequences in the sample also encode this CDR3. The chain has TRGV2 and TRGJ1 or TRGJ2. The J gene was missing in TCRdb and was found by matching the end of the DNA to germline. V lost 0 bases and J lost 2; bases outside the gene matches: 4. The V gene's germline CDR1 is EGSNGY and CDR2 YDSYNSKV. The CDR3 is 14 amino acids. The CDR3 region has the DNA TGTGCCACCTGGGACGGGCCCGATTATTATAAGAAACTCTTT. Protein product: CATWDGPDYYKKLF.

This clone was observed a handful of times. The J gene is TRGJ1 or TRGJ2, the V gene TRGV9. TCRdb records no J gene; here it was assigned by comparing the DNA to germline. J was trimmed by 0 bases and V by 2 bases; bases with no gene match: 1. Per the germline V gene, CDR1 is GITISATS and CDR2 is ISYDGTV (reference sequence). CDR3 length: 13 amino acids. For the CDR3, the DNA is TGTGCCTTGTGGGAGGAGAATTATTATAAGAAACTCTTT. Residues: CALWEENYYKKLF.

The V gene is TRGV4, the J gene TRGJ1 or TRGJ2. No J segment appears in TCRdb, so it was assigned here by matching the sequence to germline. Germline loops: CDR1 EGSTGY, CDR2 YDSYTSSV. The CDR3 covers 10 residues. With V trimmed by 4 bases and J by 8 bases, 2 bases remained unmatched. DNA for the CDR3: TGTGCCACCTGGGAGGATAAGAAACTCTTT. Residues: CATWEDKKLF.

In its sample, this clone was seen a few times. The rearrangement links TRGV8 to TRGJ1 or TRGJ2. No J gene was available from TCRdb, and it was assigned here by a germline match of the DNA. The CDR3 consists of 13 residues. Losses at the gene ends were 0 bases for V and 5 bases for J; bases not matched to a gene: 4. Germline-derived CDR1 and CDR2 are VENAVY and YDSYNSRV. CDR3 loop: CATWDRIDYKKLF. Written as DNA, the CDR3 is TGTGCCACCTGGGATAGGATTGATTATAAGAAACTCTTT.

Within the sample, this clone is medium-sized. This chain joins TRGV10 and TRGJ1 or TRGJ2. The J gene was not available in TCRdb and was assigned here by matching the DNA to germline segments. TRGV10 is an ORF, with its function uncertain. V lost 8 bases and J lost 2; bases outside the gene matches: 10. The CDR3 is made up of 14 amino acids. The CDR3 sequence: CAAWELRDYYKKLF. The CDR3 DNA is TGTGCTGCGTGGGAACTAAGGGATTATTATAAGAAACTCTTT.

The rearrangement joins TRGV2 to TRGJ1 or TRGJ2. No J gene is reported in TCRdb; it was inferred here by comparing the DNA with germline. This CDR3 contains 13 residues. CDR1 is EGSNGY, CDR2 YDSYNSKV, per germline. Trimming took 1 base from V and 9 from J; bases not matched to a gene: 9. CDR3 sequence reads: CATWDGRIPKKLF. The CDR3 DNA reads as TGTGCCACCTGGGACGGTAGGATCCCTAAGAAACTCTTT.

By share of the sample, this clone is medium-sized. It is unclear where the CDR3 begins or ends on the DNA, so no DNA is shown, and the CDR3 is as TCRdb lists it. There is no J gene call, but TRGV11 is given as the V gene. TRGV11 is placed among ORFs of uncertain function. Including both end residues, the CDR3 is 16 amino acids long. CDR3 sequence: CTTVPAGLGCYYKKLF.

Only a few counts were recorded for this clone. The V and J genes are TRGV3 and TRGJ1 or TRGJ2. The J gene was missing in TCRdb and was found by matching the end of the DNA to germline. This CDR3 contains 11 residues. The germline gives CDR1 VTNTFY, CDR2 YDVSTARD (reference sequence). After removal of 3 bases from V and 12 bases from J, the junction contained 8 bases not matched to a gene. In DNA, the CDR3 is TGTGCCACCTGGGACGCGGATGCGAAACTCTTT. This translates into CATWDADAKLF.

This clone was detected only a few times. CDR3 loop: CALWELPLPYYKKLF. DNA for the CDR3: TGTGCCTTGTGGGAGCTCCCTCTCCCTTATTATAAGAAACTCTTT. J is TRGJ1 or TRGJ2 and V is TRGV9. No J gene is reported in TCRdb; it was inferred here by comparing the DNA with germline. The CDR3 runs 15 residues. Germline V gene data show CDR1 as GITISATS and CDR2 as ISYDGTV (reference sequence). The ends lost 3 bases at V and 3 bases at J; junction bases unmatched: 11.

Regarding this clone: A much larger clonotype is one base distant, so this may be a read error. J is TRGJ1 or TRGJ2 and V is TRGV10. TCRdb supplies no J gene; here it was assigned by aligning the nucleotide sequence to germline. TRGV10 is an ORF for which the function is uncertain. The CDR3 has 10 amino acids. The CDR3 is CAAWYSKKLF. Here the CDR3 DNA reads TGTGCTGCGTGGTATTCTAAGAAACTCTTT.

In its sample, this clone is medium-sized. The chain has TRGV11 and TRGJ1 or TRGJ2. The J gene was missing in TCRdb and was found by matching the end of the DNA to germline. TRGV11 qualifies as an ORF whose function is uncertain. The CDR3 is 15 residues long. V lost 0 bases, J lost 5 bases, and 7 bases stayed unmatched. Here the CDR3 reads CACWIRHGVDYKKLF. The DNA of the CDR3 is TGTGCCTGCTGGATTAGGCACGGGGTGGATTATAAGAAACTCTTT.

By share, this clone counts as medium-sized. This rearrangement joins TRGV3 to TRGJ1 or TRGJ2. The J gene, absent from TCRdb, was called here by matching the DNA to germline. The CDR3 consists of 16 residues. V was clipped by 3 bases and J by 4 bases; unmatched bases: 15. The V gene's germline CDR1 is VTNTFY and CDR2 YDVSTARD (reference sequence). This chain's CDR3 is CATWDGPLGVYYKKLF. The CDR3 DNA sequence: TGTGCCACCTGGGACGGACCCCTTGGGGTATATTATAAGAAACTCTTT.

The chain carries TRGV3 and TRGJP2. In the absence of a J gene in TCRdb, the DNA was matched to germline to assign it here. This CDR3 spans 17 amino acids. Losses at the gene ends were 5 bases for V and 1 base for J; bases not matched to a gene: 13. Germline loops: CDR1 VTNTFY, CDR2 YDVSTARD (reference sequence). CDR3 loop: CATWADIRFSSDWIKTF. CDR3 DNA: TGTGCCACCTGGGCCGATATCCGGTTTAGTAGTGATTGGATCAAGACGTTT.